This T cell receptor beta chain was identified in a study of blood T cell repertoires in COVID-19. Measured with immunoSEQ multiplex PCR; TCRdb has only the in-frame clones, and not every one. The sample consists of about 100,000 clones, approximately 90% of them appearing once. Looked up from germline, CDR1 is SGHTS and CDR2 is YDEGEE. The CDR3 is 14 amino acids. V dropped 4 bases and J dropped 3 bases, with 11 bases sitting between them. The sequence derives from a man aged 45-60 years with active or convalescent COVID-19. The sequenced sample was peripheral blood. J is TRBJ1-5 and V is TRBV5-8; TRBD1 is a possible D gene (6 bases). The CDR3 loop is CASSVYRVNQPQHF. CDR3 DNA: TGTGCCAGCAGCGTTTACAGGGTCAATCAGCCCCAGCATTTT.